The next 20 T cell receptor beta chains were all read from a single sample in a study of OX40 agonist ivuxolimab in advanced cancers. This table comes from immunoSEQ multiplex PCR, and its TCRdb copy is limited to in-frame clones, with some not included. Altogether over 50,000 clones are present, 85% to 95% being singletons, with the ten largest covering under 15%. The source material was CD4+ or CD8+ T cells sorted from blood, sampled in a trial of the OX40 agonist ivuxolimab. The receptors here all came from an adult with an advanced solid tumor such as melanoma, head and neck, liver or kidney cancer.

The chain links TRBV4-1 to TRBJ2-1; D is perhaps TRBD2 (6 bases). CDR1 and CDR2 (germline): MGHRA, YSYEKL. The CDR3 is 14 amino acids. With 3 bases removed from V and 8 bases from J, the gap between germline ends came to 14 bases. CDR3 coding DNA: TGCGCCAGCAGCCAGGGCGGGACGGCCGATGAGCAGTTCTTC. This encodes CASSQGGTADEQFF.

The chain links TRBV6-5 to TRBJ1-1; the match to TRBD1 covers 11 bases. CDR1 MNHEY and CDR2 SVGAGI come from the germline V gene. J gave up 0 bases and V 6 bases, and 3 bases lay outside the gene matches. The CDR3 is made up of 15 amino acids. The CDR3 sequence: CASRDRGHLNTEAFF. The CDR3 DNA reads TGTGCCAGCAGGGACAGGGGGCATCTGAACACTGAAGCTTTCTTT.

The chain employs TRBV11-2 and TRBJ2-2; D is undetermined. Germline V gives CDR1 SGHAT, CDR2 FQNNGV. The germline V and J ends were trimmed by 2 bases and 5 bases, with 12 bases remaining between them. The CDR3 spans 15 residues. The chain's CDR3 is CASSLWPTETGELFF. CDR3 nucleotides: TGTGCCAGCAGCTTATGGCCCACGGAAACCGGGGAGCTGTTTTTT. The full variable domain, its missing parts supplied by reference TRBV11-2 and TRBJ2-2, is EAGVAQSPRYKIIEKRQSVAFWCNPISGHATLYWYQQILGQGPKLLIQFQNNGVVDDSQLPKDRFSAERLKGVDSTLKIQPAKLEDSAVYLCASSLWPTETGELFFGEGSRLTVL.

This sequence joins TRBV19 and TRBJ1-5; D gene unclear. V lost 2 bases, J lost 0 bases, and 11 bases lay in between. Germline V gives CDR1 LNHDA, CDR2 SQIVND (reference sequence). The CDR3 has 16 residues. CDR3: CASSIFYSLSNQPQHF. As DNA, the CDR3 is TGTGCCAGTAGTATATTTTACAGTCTTAGCAATCAGCCCCAGCATTTT.

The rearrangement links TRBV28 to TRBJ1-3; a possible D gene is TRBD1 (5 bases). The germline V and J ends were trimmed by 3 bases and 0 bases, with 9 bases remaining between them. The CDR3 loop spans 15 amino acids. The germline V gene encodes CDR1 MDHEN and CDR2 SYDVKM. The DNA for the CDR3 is TGTGCCAGCAGTTTGTGGGACCTCTCTGGAAACACCATATATTTT. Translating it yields CASSLWDLSGNTIYF.

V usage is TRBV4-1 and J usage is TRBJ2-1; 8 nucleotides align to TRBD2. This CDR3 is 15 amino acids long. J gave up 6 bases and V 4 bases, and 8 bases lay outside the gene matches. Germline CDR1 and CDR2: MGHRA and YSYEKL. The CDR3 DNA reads TGCGCCAGCAGCCCCAGCGGGAGTCCTACCAATGAGCAGTTCTTC. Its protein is CASSPSGSPTNEQFF.

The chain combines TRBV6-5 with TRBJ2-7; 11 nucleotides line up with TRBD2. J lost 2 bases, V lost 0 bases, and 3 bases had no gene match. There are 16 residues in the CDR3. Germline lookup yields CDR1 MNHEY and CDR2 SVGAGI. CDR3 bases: TGTGCCAGCAGTTACTCAGGGACTAGCGGTACCTACGAGCAGTACTTC. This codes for CASSYSGTSGTYEQYF.

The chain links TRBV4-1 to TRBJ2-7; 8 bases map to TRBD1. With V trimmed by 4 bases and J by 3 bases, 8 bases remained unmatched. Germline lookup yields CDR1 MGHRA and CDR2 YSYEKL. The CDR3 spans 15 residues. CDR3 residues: CASSLIPTGVYEQYF. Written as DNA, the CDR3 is TGCGCCAGCAGCCTCATACCGACAGGGGTCTACGAGCAGTACTTC.

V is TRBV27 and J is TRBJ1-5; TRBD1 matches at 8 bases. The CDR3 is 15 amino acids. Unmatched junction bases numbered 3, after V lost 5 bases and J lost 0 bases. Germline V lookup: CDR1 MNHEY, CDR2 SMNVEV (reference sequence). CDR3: CASSVGTGSNQPQHF. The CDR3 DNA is TGTGCCAGCAGTGTCGGGACAGGTAGCAATCAGCCCCAGCATTTT.

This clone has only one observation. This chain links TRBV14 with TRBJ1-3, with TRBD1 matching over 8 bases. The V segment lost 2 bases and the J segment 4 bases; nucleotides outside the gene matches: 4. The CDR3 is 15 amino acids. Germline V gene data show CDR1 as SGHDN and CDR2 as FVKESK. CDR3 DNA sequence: TGTGCCAGCAGCCAAACAGGGGGAACGGGAAACACCATATATTTT. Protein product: CASSQTGGTGNTIYF.

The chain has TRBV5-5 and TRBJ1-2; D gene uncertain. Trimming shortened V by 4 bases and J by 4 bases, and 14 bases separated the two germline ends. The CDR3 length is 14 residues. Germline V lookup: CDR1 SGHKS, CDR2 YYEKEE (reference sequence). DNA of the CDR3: TGTGCCAGCAGCCCGGGCCTAGGAGGCTATGGCTACACCTTC. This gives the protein CASSPGLGGYGYTF.

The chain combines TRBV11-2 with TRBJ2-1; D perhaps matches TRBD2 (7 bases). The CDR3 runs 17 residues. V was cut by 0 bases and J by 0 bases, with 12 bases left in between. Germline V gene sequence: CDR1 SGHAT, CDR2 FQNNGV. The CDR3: CASSLEPGEGSYNEQFF. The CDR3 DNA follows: TGTGCCAGCAGCTTAGAACCAGGGGAGGGCTCCTACAATGAGCAGTTCTTC.

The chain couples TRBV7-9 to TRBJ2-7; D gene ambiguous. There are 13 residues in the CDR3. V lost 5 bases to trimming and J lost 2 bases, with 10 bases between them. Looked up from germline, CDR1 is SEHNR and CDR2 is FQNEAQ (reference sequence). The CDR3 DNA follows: TGTGCCAGCAGCCCAGACGGAGCCTACGAGCAGTACTTC. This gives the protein CASSPDGAYEQYF. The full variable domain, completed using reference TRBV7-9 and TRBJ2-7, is DTGVSQNPRHKITKRGQNVTFRCDPISEHNRLYWYRQTLGQGPEFLTYFQNEAQLEKSRLLSDRFSAERPKGSFSTLEIQRTEQGDSAMYLCASSPDGAYEQYFGPGTRLTVT.

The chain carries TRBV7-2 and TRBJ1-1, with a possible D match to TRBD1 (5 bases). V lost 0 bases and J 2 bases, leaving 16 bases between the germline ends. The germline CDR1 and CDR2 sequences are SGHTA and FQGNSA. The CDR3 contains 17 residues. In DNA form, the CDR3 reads TGTGCCAGCAGCTTAGCGCTGGGCGGGACGGCTAACACTGAAGCTTTCTTT. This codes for CASSLALGGTANTEAFF.

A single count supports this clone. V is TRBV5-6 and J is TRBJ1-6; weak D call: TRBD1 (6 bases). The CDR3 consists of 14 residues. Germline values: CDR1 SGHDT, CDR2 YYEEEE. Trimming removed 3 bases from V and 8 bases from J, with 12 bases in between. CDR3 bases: TGTGCCAGCAGCTCGGACAGTGTATATTCACCCCTCCACTTT. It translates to CASSSDSVYSPLHF.

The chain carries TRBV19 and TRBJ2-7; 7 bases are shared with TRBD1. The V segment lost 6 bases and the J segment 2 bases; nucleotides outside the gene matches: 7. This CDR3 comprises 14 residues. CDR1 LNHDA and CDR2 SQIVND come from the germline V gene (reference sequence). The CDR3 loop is CASSPTGSTYEQYF. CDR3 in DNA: TGTGCCAGTAGCCCGACAGGGAGCACCTACGAGCAGTACTTC.

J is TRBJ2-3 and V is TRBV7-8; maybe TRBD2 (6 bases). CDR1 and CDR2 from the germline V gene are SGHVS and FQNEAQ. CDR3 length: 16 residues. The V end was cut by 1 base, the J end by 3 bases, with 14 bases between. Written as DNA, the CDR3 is TGTGCCAGCAGCTTAGAAGGACTAAGTTTTACAGATACGCAGTATTTT. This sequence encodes CASSLEGLSFTDTQYF.

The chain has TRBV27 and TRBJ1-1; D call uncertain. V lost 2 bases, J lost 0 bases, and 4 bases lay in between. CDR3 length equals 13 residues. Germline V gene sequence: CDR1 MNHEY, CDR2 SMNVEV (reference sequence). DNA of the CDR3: TGTGCCAGCAGTTTAAACATGAACACTGAAGCTTTCTTT. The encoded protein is CASSLNMNTEAFF.

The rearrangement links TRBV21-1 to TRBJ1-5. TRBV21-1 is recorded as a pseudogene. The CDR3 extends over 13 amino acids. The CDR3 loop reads CASRGTSWEPQHF. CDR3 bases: TGTGCCAGCAGAGGCACCAGCTGGGAGCCCCAGCATTTT.

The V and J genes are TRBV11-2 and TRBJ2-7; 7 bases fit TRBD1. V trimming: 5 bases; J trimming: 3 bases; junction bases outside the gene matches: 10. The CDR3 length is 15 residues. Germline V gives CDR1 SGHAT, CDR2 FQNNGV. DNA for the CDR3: TGTGCCAGCAGCCCCTTGGACAGGTTATTCTACGAGCAGTACTTC. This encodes CASSPLDRLFYEQYF. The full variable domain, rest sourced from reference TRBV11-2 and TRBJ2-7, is EAGVAQSPRYKIIEKRQSVAFWCNPISGHATLYWYQQILGQGPKLLIQFQNNGVVDDSQLPKDRFSAERLKGVDSTLKIQPAKLEDSAVYLCASSPLDRLFYEQYFGPGTRLTVT.